This T cell receptor (beta chain) was identified during a study of CD8 T cells in Susac syndrome. The V gene lost 3 bases and the J gene lost 2 bases, with 14 bases spanning the gap. Germline loops: CDR1 SQVTM, CDR2 ANQGSEA. CDR3 length: 16 residues. cDNA came from about 0.5 to 1 ug RNA primed by random hexamers. Each CDR3 protein gets one entry after TCRdb re-called the immunoSEQ multiplex PCR reads with MiXCR. The sample lists under 95,000 distinct CDR3 sequences; approximately 95% were seen once. Sequenced sample: CD8+ T cells from PBMCs. The chain is built from TRBV29-1 and TRBJ2-6; D not certain. The receptor was derived from a human donor with Susac syndrome. This CDR3 reads CSVETLGQAGANVLTF. The CDR3, as DNA: TGCAGCGTTGAGACCCTTGGGCAGGCTGGGGCCAACGTCCTGACTTTC.